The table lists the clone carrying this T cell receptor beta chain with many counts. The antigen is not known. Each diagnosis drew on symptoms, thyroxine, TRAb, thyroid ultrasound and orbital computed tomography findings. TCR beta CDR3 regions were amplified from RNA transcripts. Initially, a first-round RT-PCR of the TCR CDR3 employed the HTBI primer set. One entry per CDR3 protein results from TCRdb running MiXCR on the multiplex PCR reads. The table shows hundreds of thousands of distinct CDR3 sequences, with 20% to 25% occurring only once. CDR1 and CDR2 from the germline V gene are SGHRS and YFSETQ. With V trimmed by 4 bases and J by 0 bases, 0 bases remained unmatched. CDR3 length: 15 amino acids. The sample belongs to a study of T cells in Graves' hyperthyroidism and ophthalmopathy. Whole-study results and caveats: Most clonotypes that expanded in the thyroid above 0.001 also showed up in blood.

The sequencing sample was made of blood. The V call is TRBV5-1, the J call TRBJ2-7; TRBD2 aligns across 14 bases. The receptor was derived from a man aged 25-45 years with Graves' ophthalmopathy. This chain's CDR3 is CASSGLAGGSYEQYF. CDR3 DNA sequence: TGCGCCAGCAGCGGACTAGCGGGAGGCTCCTACGAGCAGTACTTC.